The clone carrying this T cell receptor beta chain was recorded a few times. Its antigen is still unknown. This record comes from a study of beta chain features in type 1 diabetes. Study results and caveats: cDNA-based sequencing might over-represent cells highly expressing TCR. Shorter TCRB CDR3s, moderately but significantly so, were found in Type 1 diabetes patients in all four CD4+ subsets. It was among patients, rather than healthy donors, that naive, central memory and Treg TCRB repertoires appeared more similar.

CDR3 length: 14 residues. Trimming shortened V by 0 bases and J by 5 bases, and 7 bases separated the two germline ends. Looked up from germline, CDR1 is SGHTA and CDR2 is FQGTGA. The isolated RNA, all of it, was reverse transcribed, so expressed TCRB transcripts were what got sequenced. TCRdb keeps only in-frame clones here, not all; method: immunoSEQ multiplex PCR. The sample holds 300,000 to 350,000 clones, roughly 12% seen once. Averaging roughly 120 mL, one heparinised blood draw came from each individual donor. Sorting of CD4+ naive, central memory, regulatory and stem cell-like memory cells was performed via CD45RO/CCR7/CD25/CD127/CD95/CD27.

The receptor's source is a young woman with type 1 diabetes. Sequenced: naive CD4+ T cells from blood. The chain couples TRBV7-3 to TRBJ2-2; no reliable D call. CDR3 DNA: TGTGCCAGCAGCTTAACTCCCCAAACCGGGGAGCTGTTTTTT. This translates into CASSLTPQTGELFF.